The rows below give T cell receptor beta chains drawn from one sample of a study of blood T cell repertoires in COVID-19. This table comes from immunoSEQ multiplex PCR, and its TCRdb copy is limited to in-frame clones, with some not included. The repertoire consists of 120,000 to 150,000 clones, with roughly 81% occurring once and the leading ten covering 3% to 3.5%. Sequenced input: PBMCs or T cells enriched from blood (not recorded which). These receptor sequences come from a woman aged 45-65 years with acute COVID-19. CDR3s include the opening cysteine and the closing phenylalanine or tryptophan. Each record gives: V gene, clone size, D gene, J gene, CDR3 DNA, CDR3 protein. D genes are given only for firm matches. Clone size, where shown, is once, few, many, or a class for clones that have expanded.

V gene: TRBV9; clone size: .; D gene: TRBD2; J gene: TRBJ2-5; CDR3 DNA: TGTGCCAGCGAAGGACTAGCGGTGTACCAAGAGACCCAGTACTTC; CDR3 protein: CASEGLAVYQETQYF
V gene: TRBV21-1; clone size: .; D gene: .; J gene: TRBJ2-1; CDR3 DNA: TGTGCCAGCAGCGGGCGGGACAGTACCAATGAGCAGTTCTTC; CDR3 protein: CASSGRDSTNEQFF
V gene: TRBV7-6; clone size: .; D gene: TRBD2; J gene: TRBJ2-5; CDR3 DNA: TGTGCCAGCAGCTTCGAACTAGCGGGGCTCGGGGCCCAGTACTTC; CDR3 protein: CASSFELAGLGAQYF
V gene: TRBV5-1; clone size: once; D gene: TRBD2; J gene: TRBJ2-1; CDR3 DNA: TGCGCCAGCAGCTTAGGTAGCGGGGGGGACTACAATGAGCAGTTCTTC; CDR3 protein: CASSLGSGGDYNEQFF
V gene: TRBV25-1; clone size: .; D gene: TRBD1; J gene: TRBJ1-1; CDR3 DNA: TGTGCCAGCAGTGAAGGACAGGGCCGACGGGAAGCTTTCTTT; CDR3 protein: CASSEGQGRREAFF
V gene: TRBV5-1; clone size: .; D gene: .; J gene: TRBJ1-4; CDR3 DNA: TGCGCCAGCAGCTTGGGACTAAATGAAAAACTGTTTTTT; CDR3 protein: CASSLGLNEKLFF
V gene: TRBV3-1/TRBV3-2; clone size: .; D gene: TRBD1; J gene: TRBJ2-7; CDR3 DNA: TGTGCCAGCAGCCAATGGCCAGGGACAGGGGCCTACGAGCAGTACTTC; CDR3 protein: CASSQWPGTGAYEQYF
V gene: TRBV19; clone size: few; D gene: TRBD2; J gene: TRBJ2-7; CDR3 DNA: TGTGCCAGTAGGTTTCTAGCGGGAGAGAGCTACGAGCAGTACTTC; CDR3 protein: CASRFLAGESYEQYF
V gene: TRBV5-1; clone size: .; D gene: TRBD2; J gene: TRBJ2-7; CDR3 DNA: TGCGCCAGCAGCCCGGGGACTAGCGGCAACTACGAGCAGTACTTC; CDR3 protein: CASSPGTSGNYEQYF
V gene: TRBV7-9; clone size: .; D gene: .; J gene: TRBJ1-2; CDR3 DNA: TGTGCCAGCAGCGGCGGGAATTATGGCTACACCTTC; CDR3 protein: CASSGGNYGYTF
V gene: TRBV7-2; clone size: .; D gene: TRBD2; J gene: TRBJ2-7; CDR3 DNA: TGTGCCAGCAGCCCCGTCGGGGGGGAGGCCTACGAGCAGTACTTC; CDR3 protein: CASSPVGGEAYEQYF
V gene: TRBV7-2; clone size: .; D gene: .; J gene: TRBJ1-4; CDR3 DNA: TGTGCCAGCAGCTTAGATAAGGCCAGACACGAAAAACTGTTTTTT; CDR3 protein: CASSLDKARHEKLFF
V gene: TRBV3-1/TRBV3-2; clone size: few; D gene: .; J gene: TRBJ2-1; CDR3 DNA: TGTGCCAGCAGCCGAGGGACCTACAATGAGCAGTTCTTC; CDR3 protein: CASSRGTYNEQFF
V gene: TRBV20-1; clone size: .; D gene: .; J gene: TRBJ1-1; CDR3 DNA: TGCAGTGCTAGTAGCGGGCGGAGTAATGCTTTCTTT; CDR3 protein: CSASSGRSNAFF
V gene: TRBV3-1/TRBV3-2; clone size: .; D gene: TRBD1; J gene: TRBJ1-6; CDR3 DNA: TGTGCCAGCAGCCAAAGGGGACAGGGAGATTCACCCCTCCACTTT; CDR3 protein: CASSQRGQGDSPLHF
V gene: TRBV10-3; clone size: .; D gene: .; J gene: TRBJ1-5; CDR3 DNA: TGTGCCATCAGTGACGTGGGGGCAGGCAATCAGCCCCAGCATTTT; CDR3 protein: CAISDVGAGNQPQHF
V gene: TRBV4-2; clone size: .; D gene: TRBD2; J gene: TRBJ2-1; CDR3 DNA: TGTGCCAGCAGCCAAGATTTAGCGGGAGGGTACAATGAGCAGTTCTTC; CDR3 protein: CASSQDLAGGYNEQFF